Listed below are T cell receptor beta chains from one sample, sequenced in a study of Graves' ophthalmopathy and Graves' hyperthyroidism. TCRdb reprocessed the multiplex PCR reads with MiXCR, giving one entry per CDR3 protein. The sample has 170,000 or so distinct CDR3 sequences; around two fifths are singletons. Material: peripheral blood. The receptors originated from a middle-aged woman with Graves' ophthalmopathy. Each CDR3 is given with its conserved first and last residue. The D gene is left open where the match is weak. Expanded clones get a size class; other rows say once, few or many, or leave the size out.

d_gene	v_gene	abundance	j_gene	CDR3aa	CDR3nt
NA	TRBV24-1	many	TRBJ1-2	CATSGAQYDGYTF	TGTGCCACCAGTGGCGCCCAGTACGATGGCTACACCTTC
NA	TRBV6-5	NA	TRBJ1-2	CASSYSGSPRSHYGYTF	TGTGCCAGCAGTTACTCAGGCAGCCCGAGGAGTCACTATGGCTACACCTTC
NA	TRBV29-1	many	TRBJ1-1	CSGGQLNTEAFF	TGCAGCGGCGGACAGCTGAACACTGAAGCTTTCTTT
NA	TRBV6-2/TRBV6-3	NA	TRBJ2-7	CASGLVGTGYEQYF	TGTGCCAGCGGCCTCGTCGGGACGGGCTACGAGCAGTACTTC
NA	TRBV6-5	many	TRBJ1-5	CASSYVGGQPQHF	TGTGCCAGCAGTTACGTGGGGGGTCAGCCCCAGCATTTT
NA	TRBV18	few	TRBJ1-3	CASSPPAGAGNTIYF	TGTGCCAGCTCACCGCCCGCAGGGGCTGGAAACACCATATATTTT
NA	TRBV6-5	many	TRBJ1-2	CASTQQAGYGYTF	TGTGCCAGCACCCAGCAGGCCGGCTATGGCTACACCTTC
NA	TRBV28	NA	TRBJ2-4	CASSPGGGRDIQYF	TGTGCCAGCAGCCCAGGGGGAGGGCGAGACATTCAGTACTTC
NA	TRBV12-3/TRBV12-4	many	TRBJ1-1	CASSFPGDEAFF	TGTGCCAGCAGTTTCCCAGGGGATGAAGCTTTCTTT
TRBD1	TRBV24-1	NA	TRBJ1-2	CATSDTGQGVVGYTF	TGTGCCACCAGTGACACGGGACAGGGGGTTGTTGGCTACACCTTC
NA	TRBV25-1	many	TRBJ2-7	CASSDSPTYEQYF	TGTGCCAGCAGTGATTCCCCTACCTACGAGCAGTACTTC